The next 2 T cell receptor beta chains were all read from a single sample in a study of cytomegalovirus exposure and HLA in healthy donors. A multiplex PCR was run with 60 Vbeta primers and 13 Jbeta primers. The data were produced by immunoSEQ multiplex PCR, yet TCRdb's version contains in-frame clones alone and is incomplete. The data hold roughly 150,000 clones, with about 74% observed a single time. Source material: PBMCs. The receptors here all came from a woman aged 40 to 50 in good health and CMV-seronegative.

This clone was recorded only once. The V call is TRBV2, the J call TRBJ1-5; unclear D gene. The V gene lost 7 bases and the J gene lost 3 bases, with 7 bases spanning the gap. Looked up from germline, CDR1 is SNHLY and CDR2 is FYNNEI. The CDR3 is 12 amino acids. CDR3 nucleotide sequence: TGTGCCAGCAAAGCTATCAATCAGCCCCAGCATTTT. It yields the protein CASKAINQPQHF. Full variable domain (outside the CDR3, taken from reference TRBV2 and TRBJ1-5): EPEVTQTPSHQVTQMGQEVILRCVPISNHLYFYWYRQILGQKVEFLVSFYNNEISEKSEIFDDQFSVERPDGSNFTLKIRSTKLEDSAMYFCASKAINQPQHFGDGTRLSIL.

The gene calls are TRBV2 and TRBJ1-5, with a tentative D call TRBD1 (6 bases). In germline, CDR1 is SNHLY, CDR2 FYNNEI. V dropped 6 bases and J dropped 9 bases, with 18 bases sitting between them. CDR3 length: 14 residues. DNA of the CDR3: TGTGCCAGCAGCTTAACAGGGTCGGGTGGGCCCCAGCATTTT. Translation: CASSLTGSGGPQHF.